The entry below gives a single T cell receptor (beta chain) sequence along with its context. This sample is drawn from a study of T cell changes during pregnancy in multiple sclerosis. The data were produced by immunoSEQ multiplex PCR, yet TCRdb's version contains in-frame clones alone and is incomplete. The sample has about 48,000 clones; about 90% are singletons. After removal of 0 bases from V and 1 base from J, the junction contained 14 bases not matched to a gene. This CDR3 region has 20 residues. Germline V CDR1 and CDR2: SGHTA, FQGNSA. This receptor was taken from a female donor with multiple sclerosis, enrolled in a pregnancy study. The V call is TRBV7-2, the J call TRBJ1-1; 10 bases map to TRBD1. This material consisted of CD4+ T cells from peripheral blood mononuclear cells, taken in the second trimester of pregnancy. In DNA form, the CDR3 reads TGTGCCAGCAGCTTAGCTCTCCGGGACAGGGGATTTCGGGGGAACACTGAAGCTTTCTTT. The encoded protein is CASSLALRDRGFRGNTEAFF.